The entry that follows covers one TCR beta chain sequence. The CDR3 is made up of 12 amino acids. V dropped 4 bases and J dropped 13; count of bases not matched to a gene: 7. CDR1 is WSHSY and CDR2 is SAAADI in the germline V gene. The data derive from a study of blood T cell repertoires in COVID-19. Authors' methods: Cell counts per sample came from amplifying reference gene primers. Only in-frame clones appear in the TCRdb table, and some are missing; sequencing was by immunoSEQ multiplex PCR. V and J calls and clone size are as listed in that table; D and trimming were resolved from the DNA. Of 240,000 or so clones listed, about 82% are singletons. Across about two dozen US areas, participants ranged in age from about 18 to 90 years. Self-reported history from a screening survey and questionnaire set each donor's cohort.

The V call is TRBV10-2, the J call TRBJ2-4; 7 nucleotides align to TRBD2. The source material was PBMCs or T cells enriched from blood (not recorded which). The TCR was taken from a woman between 50 and 59 years old who had recovered from COVID-19. CDR3 DNA sequence: TGCGCCAGCAGTGTTGGGAGCGGGGAACAGTACTTC. Encoded protein: CASSVGSGEQYF.